This note documents a single T cell receptor beta chain sequence. V was pared by 3 bases and J by 4 bases, with 8 bases of the junction left unmatched. The length of the CDR3 is 15 residues. CDR1 and CDR2 from the germline V gene are MNHEY and SMNVEV (reference sequence). These data originate in a study of cytomegalovirus exposure and HLA in healthy donors. Repertoires were generated with immunoSEQ multiplex PCR, while TCRdb's copy carries only in-frame clones and drops some. This sample has about 110,000 clones, with 90% to 97% found just once. The sequence was collected from a woman between 18 and 29 years old in good health and CMV-seronegative. The rearrangement joins TRBV27 to TRBJ2-7; the match to TRBD1 covers 8 bases. The specimen was PBMCs. CDR3 nucleotides: TGTGCCAGCAGTTTTTCCGGACAGGGTATTTACGAGCAGTACTTC. Encoded protein: CASSFSGQGIYEQYF.